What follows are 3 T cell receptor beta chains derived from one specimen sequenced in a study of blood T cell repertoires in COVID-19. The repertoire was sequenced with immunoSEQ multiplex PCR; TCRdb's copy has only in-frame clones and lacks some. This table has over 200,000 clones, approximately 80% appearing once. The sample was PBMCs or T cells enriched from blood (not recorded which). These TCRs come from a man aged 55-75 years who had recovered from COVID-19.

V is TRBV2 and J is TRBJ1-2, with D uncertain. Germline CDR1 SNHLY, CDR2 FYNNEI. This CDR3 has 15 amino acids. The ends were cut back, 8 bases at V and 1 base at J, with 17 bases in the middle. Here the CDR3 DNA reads TGTGCCAGCGACATGCATGGGGAGGGTAACTATGGCTACACCTTC. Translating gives CASDMHGEGNYGYTF.

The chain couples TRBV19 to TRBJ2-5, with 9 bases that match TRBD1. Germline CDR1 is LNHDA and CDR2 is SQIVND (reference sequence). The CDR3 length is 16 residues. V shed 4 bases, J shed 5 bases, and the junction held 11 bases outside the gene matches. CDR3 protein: CASSKTGTGPPETQYF. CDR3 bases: TGTGCCAGTAGTAAAACCGGGACAGGGCCCCCCGAGACCCAGTACTTC.

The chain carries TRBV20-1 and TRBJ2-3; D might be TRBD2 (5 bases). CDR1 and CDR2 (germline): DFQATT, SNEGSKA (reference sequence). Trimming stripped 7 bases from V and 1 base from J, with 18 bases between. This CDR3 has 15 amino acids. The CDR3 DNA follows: TGCAGTGTTAGTACGGATGCGGGCCGCACAGATACGCAGTATTTT. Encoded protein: CSVSTDAGRTDTQYF.